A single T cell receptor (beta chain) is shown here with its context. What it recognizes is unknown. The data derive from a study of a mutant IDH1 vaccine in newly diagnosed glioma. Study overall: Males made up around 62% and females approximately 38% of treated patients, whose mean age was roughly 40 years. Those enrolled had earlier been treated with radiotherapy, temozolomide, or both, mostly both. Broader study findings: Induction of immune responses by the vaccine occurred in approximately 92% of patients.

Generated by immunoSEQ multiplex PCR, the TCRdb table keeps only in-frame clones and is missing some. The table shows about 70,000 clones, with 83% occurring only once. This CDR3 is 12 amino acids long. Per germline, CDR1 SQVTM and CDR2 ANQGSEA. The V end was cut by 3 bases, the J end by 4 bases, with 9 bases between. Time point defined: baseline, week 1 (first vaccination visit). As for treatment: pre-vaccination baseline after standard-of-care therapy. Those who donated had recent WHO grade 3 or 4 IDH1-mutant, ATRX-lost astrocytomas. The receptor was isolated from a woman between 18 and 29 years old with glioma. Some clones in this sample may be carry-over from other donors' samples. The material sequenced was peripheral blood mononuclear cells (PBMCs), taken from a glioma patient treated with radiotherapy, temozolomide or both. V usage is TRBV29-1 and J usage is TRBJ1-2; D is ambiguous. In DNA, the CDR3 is TGCAGCGTTGATCGCGTGCCCTATGGCTACACCTTC. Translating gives CSVDRVPYGYTF.